This TCR beta chain was captured by sequencing in a study of blood T cell repertoires in COVID-19. Using immunoSEQ multiplex PCR, the repertoire was profiled, and TCRdb retains in-frame clones only, with some absent. The table records approximately 110,000 clones, 86% of them present only once. The CDR3 is 19 amino acids. V was clipped by 5 bases and J by 0 bases; unmatched bases: 13. Germline CDR1 reads SEHNR; CDR2 reads FQNEAQ (reference sequence). This rearrangement joins TRBV7-9 to TRBJ2-1; 10 bases agree with TRBD2. Sequencing was done on a sample of peripheral blood. The TCR sequence derives from a human donor in a cohort sampled during active COVID-19. Written as DNA, the CDR3 is TGTGCCAGCAGCCCCGGGACTAGCGTGACCACTAGCTCCTACAATGAGCAGTTCTTC. This translates into CASSPGTSVTTSSYNEQFF.